This T cell receptor beta chain was sequenced in a study of human T cells and chemical hapten exposure. Study overall: Investigators sensitized around 2 cm by around 2 cm of upper inner arm skin with 2% DPC. Study-level points and caveats: No shift was seen in TCRs above 1 in 1000 frequency with DPC sensitization.

MiXCR was run by TCRdb on the RACE reads, yielding one entry per CDR3 protein. This table holds 95,000 to 150,000 distinct CDR3 sequences, around an eighth found once. CDR1 is MNHEY and CDR2 is SVGAGI in the germline V gene. Trimming left V 1 base short and J 7 bases short, with 17 bases between. This CDR3 comprises 16 residues. In this sample, this clonotype turned up a few times. Its antigen is unknown. Time point noted: pre-sensitization, week 0. As for treatment: therapeutic diphenylcyclopropenone sensitization with weekly scalp DPC. The study extracted total RNA from unfractionated whole blood. V usage is TRBV6-5 and J usage is TRBJ2-1, with D perhaps TRBD1 (5 bases). The material sequenced was whole blood, taken in connection with sensitization to the hapten diphenylcyclopropenone (DPC). The TCR comes from a woman between 18 and 29 years old with alopecia areata. Some clones in this sample may be carry-over from other donors' samples. The CDR3 protein is CASSYFGQWKGNEQFF. CDR3 bases: TGTGCCAGCAGTTACTTTGGACAATGGAAAGGGAATGAGCAGTTCTTC.